This is a list of T cell receptor beta chains from one sample in a study of shared clonotypes between healthy human individuals. The method was immunoSEQ multiplex PCR; TCRdb's version includes in-frame clones alone and lacks a portion of them. The sample contains a few million clones, roughly 92% of which appear only once. Sequencing used naive CD4+ T cells sorted from blood. These receptors all stem from a man between 18 and 29 years old in good health. Each CDR3 is given with its conserved first and last residue. The D gene is left open where the match is weak. Clone size is stated in some rows and not others, as once, few, many or a class when expanded.

cdr3_length d_call j_call v_call clone_size cdr3_aa cdr3_nt
15 TRBD2 TRBJ2-1 TRBV5-1 . CASSRTSGSQNEQFF TGCGCCAGCAGCAGGACTAGCGGGAGCCAGAATGAGCAGTTCTTC
13 . TRBJ2-1 TRBV5-1 . CASSRDRFNEQFF TGCGCCAGCAGCCGGGACCGGTTCAATGAGCAGTTCTTC
16 . TRBJ2-3 TRBV5-1 . CASSLGAAGATDTQYF TGCGCCAGCAGCTTGGGCGCAGCAGGGGCCACAGATACGCAGTATTTT
13 . TRBJ2-7 TRBV6-1 . CASRRASPYEQYF TGTGCCAGCAGGAGAGCTAGCCCCTACGAGCAGTACTTC
14 . TRBJ2-7 TRBV9 . CASSPQVEAYEQYF TGTGCCAGCAGCCCTCAGGTGGAAGCCTACGAGCAGTACTTC
19 TRBD1 TRBJ1-6 TRBV19 . CASSPGQGTGRSYNSPLHF TGTGCCAGTAGTCCGGGACAGGGTACGGGAAGGTCCTATAATTCACCCCTCCACTTT
16 TRBD1 TRBJ1-5 TRBV4-1 . CASSPPDRGFNQPQHF TGCGCCAGCAGTCCTCCGGACAGGGGTTTCAATCAGCCCCAGCATTTT
14 . TRBJ1-4 TRBV2 . CASRIDNNHEKLFF TGTGCCAGCAGAATCGACAATAATCATGAAAAACTGTTTTTT
14 . TRBJ2-7 TRBV6-6 . CATKARDNSYEQYF TGTGCCACCAAAGCGCGGGACAACTCCTACGAGCAGTACTTC
15 TRBD1 TRBJ1-5 TRBV7-2 . CASSPGGTVNQPQHF TGTGCCAGCAGCCCGGGTGGGACAGTGAATCAGCCCCAGCATTTT
12 . TRBJ2-1 TRBV9 . CASSVSYNEQFF TGTGCCAGCAGCGTCAGTTACAATGAGCAGTTCTTC
14 . TRBJ2-2 TRBV5-1 . CASSADGNTGELFF TGCGCCAGCAGCGCAGATGGGAACACCGGGGAGCTGTTTTTT
15 . TRBJ2-5 TRBV5-1 . CASSLGSRGQETQYF TGCGCCAGCAGCTTGGGTTCAAGGGGACAAGAGACCCAGTACTTC
16 TRBD1 TRBJ2-7 TRBV5-4 . CASSWEGQGRIYEQYF TGTGCCAGCAGTTGGGAGGGACAGGGCCGTATATACGAGCAGTACTTC
12 . TRBJ1-2 TRBV28 . CASSFKGFGYTF TGTGCCAGCAGTTTCAAAGGGTTCGGCTACACCTTC
16 TRBD1 TRBJ1-1 TRBV18 once CASSPPGQGGGTEAFF TGTGCCAGCTCACCACCCGGACAGGGAGGTGGCACTGAAGCTTTCTTT
14 TRBD2 TRBJ2-3 TRBV7-2 . CASSPREGIDTQYF TGTGCCAGCAGCCCGCGGGAGGGTATAGATACGCAGTATTTT